This T cell receptor beta chain originates from a study of shared clonotypes between healthy human individuals. Germline lookup yields CDR1 MGHRA and CDR2 YSYEKL. CDR3 size: 17 residues. Unmatched junction bases numbered 9, after V lost 0 bases and J lost 9 bases. Terminally differentiated effector memory CD45RA+ cells were left out of the naive CD8 fraction, which was CD45RO-negative and positively selected for CCR7. Sequenced by immunoSEQ multiplex PCR; TCRdb stores in-frame clones only, minus some. The table has about 2.2 million clones, about 92% seen once. The specimen was naive CD8+ T cells from PBMCs. This receptor was obtained from a man between 18 and 35 years old in good health. Some clones in this sample may be carry-over from other donors' samples. V usage is TRBV4-1 and J usage is TRBJ2-1; 12 bases line up with TRBD2. The CDR3 region is CASSQDGASGRVGEQFF. The CDR3 DNA is TGCGCCAGCAGCCAAGATGGCGCTAGCGGGAGGGTTGGTGAGCAGTTCTTC.